This entry is about one TCR beta chain. Per the original methods: Amplification of reference gene primers was used by the study to estimate nucleated cell counts. Method: immunoSEQ multiplex PCR; TCRdb's copy keeps in-frame clones and lacks some. From that table come the V and J calls and clone size; the DNA was used to work out D and trimming. The sample contains about 290,000 clones, roughly 90% of which appear only once. The sample is drawn from a study of blood T cell repertoires in COVID-19. The overall study: Sample material is recorded as cDNA or gDNA derived from T cells, B-cell-depleted T cells, or PBMCs.

CDR3 length equals 17 residues. Germline trimming cut 5 bases from V and 0 bases from J; bases unmatched to any gene: 5. CDR1 is SGHNT and CDR2 is YYREEE in the germline V gene (reference sequence). Sequenced material: PBMCs or T cells enriched from blood (not recorded which). The J gene is TRBJ2-2, the V gene TRBV5-4; 12 bases agree with TRBD1. This receptor was identified in a middle-aged woman who had recovered from COVID-19. The CDR3 sequence: CASRSGTGGPNTGELFF. DNA of the CDR3: TGTGCCAGCAGATCCGGGACAGGGGGCCCGAACACCGGGGAGCTGTTTTTT.